This TCR beta chain comes out of a study of CD8+CD57+ T cells in acquired aplastic anemia. The study's findings and limits: A set of some 28 CD8+ CDR3 sequences was shared between patients and controls, and these sequences appeared highly expressed in patients.

Profiling of TCR beta VDJ combinations and CDR3 sequences used genomic DNA as template. TCRdb processed the reads anew with MiXCR; each CDR3 protein has one entry. The data hold some 160,000 distinct CDR3 sequences, with around half observed a single time. This clonotype occurred once. No antigen is known for it. Sequencing involved patients with CD8+CD57+ cell expansion previously shown by flow cytometry. Germline CDR1 DFQATT, CDR2 SNEGSKA (reference sequence). V was shortened by 6 bases and J by 2 bases, with 15 bases between the two germline ends. The CDR3 has 14 residues. Sequenced input: sorted CD4+, CD8+, or CD8+CD57+ T cells (not recorded which) from PBMCs. This sequence originates from a human donor with aplastic anemia. This chain joins TRBV20-1 and TRBJ2-3, with D unresolved. CDR3 bases: TGCAGTGCCAGTAGTTGGACGGTCACAGATACGCAGTATTTT. It codes for CSASSWTVTDTQYF.